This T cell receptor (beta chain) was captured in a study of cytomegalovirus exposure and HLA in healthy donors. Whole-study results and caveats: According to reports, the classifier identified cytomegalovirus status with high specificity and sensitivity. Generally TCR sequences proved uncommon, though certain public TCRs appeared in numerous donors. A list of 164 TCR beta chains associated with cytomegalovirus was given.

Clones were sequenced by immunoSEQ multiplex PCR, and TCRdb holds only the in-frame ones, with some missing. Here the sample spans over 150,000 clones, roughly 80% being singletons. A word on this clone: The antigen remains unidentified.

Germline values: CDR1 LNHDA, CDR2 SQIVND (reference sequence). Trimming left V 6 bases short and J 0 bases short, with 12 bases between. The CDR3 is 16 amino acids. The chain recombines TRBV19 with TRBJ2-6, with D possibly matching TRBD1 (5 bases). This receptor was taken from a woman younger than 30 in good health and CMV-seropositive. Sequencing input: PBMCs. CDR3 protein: CASRPDSLSGANVLTF. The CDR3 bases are TGTGCCAGTAGGCCTGACAGCCTCTCTGGGGCCAACGTCCTGACTTTC. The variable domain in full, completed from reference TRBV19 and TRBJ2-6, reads DGGITQSPKYLFRKEGQNVTLSCEQNLNHDAMYWYRQDPGQGLRLIYYSQIVNDFQKGDIAEGYSVSREKKESFPLTVTSAQKNPTAFYLCASRPDSLSGANVLTFGAGSRLTVL.